Below, 15 T cell receptor beta chains from the same sample are listed, as sequenced in a study of blood T cell repertoires in COVID-19. Here immunoSEQ multiplex PCR was the method, and the copy in TCRdb shows in-frame clones only, minus some. The sample consists of fewer than 250,000 clones, roughly 90% of them appearing once. The specimen sequenced was PBMCs or T cells enriched from blood (not recorded which). These receptors all come from a woman aged 25 to 39 with acute COVID-19.

The V call is TRBV4-3, the J call TRBJ1-4, with a tentative D call TRBD1 (6 bases). CDR3 length equals 14 residues. The germline gives CDR1 LGHNA, CDR2 YSLEER. Trimming removed 0 bases from V and 7 bases from J, with 9 bases in between. CDR3 in amino acids: CASSQEQGSEKLFF. CDR3 bases: TGCGCCAGCAGCCAAGAACAGGGTAGTGAAAAACTGTTTTTT.

The chain carries TRBV6-5 and TRBJ2-7, with D possibly matching TRBD1 (7 bases). Germline values: CDR1 MNHEY, CDR2 SVGAGI. The CDR3 covers 14 residues. V lost 6 bases and J lost 2, with 14 bases in between. CDR3 sequence reads: CASRAGQSTYEQYF. The CDR3 DNA sequence: TGTGCCAGCAGGGCGGGACAGTCAACCTACGAGCAGTACTTC.

The V and J genes are TRBV7-9 and TRBJ1-2; TRBD1 is a possible D gene (6 bases). The CDR3 is 13 amino acids. Per germline, CDR1 SEHNR and CDR2 FQNEAQ (reference sequence). The V end lost 2 bases, the J end lost 8 bases, and 12 bases lay between the germline ends. The CDR3 here is CASSLPDSGGYTF. The CDR3 DNA reads TGTGCCAGCAGCTTACCGGACAGTGGGGGCTACACCTTC.

The rearrangement uses TRBV2 and TRBJ2-1, with 9 bases that match TRBD1. The V and J ends lost 7 bases and 2 bases, in that order; junction bases with no gene match: 6. The length of the CDR3 is 15 residues. Germline CDR1 reads SNHLY; CDR2 reads FYNNEI. CDR3 nucleotides: TGTGCCAGCACCCGGGACAGGGCGACCTACAATGAGCAGTTCTTC. It yields the protein CASTRDRATYNEQFF.

The gene calls are TRBV11-2 and TRBJ1-2; D may be TRBD1 (6 bases). CDR3 length: 15 residues. Germline CDR1 and CDR2: SGHAT and FQNNGV. Deletions cut 9 bases from V and 8 bases from J, with 25 bases between. CDR3: CASTKDSGREKGYTF. The CDR3 DNA is TGTGCCAGTACTAAGGACAGCGGAAGAGAGAAGGGCTACACCTTC.

The rearrangement uses TRBV6-5 and TRBJ2-2; TRBD2 might be the D (5 bases). CDR1 is MNHEY and CDR2 is SVGAGI in the germline V gene. This CDR3 spans 14 amino acids. V was pared by 4 bases and J by 7 bases, with 13 bases between. CDR3 region: CASSSRGFDGELFF. The CDR3 coding sequence is TGTGCCAGCAGTTCGCGAGGGTTTGACGGGGAGCTGTTTTTT.

In this sample, this clone turned up a few times. The chain recombines TRBV2 with TRBJ1-2, with D maybe TRBD1 (5 bases). The CDR3 contains 13 residues. The germline V and J ends were trimmed by 8 bases and 0 bases, with 10 bases remaining between them. Germline V gene lookup returns CDR1 SNHLY and CDR2 FYNNEI. The CDR3 sequence: CASGQGANYGYTF. CDR3 sequence (DNA): TGTGCCAGCGGGCAGGGCGCTAACTATGGCTACACCTTC.

This chain joins TRBV7-9 and TRBJ2-1; TRBD1 matches 7 bases. The V segment lost 0 bases and the J segment 6 bases; nucleotides outside the gene matches: 5. Germline-derived CDR1 and CDR2 are SEHNR and FQNEAQ (reference sequence). This CDR3 is 15 amino acids long. This CDR3 is CASSLAGAGGNEQFF. As DNA, the CDR3 is TGTGCCAGCAGCTTAGCGGGGGCAGGGGGCAATGAGCAGTTCTTC.

The V gene is TRBV2, the J gene TRBJ1-2; 10 nucleotides align to TRBD1. The trim removed 4 bases at V and 7 bases at J, leaving 3 bases unmatched. Germline V gene sequence: CDR1 SNHLY, CDR2 FYNNEI. The CDR3 runs 13 residues. The CDR3, as DNA: TGTGCCAGCAGTGGACAGGGGGCGGTTGGCTACACCTTC. Its protein is CASSGQGAVGYTF.

Turning to this clone: Other DNA sequences in the sample encode the same CDR3. V is TRBV9 and J is TRBJ1-4; D is possibly TRBD1 (6 bases). The CDR3 loop spans 15 amino acids. Germline CDR1 is SGDLS and CDR2 is YYNGEE. Trimming removed 2 bases at V and 0 bases at J, with 8 bases between. CDR3 nucleotide sequence: TGTGCCAGCAGCGTTACAGGGACAACTAATGAAAAACTGTTTTTT. Its protein is CASSVTGTTNEKLFF.

V gene TRBV7-2 combines with J gene TRBJ1-2; D gene unclear. This CDR3 is 14 amino acids long. The V end was cut by 4 bases, the J end by 3 bases, with 12 bases between. CDR1 SGHTA and CDR2 FQGNSA come from the germline V gene. The CDR3 region is CASSSAGWDYGYTF. The CDR3, as DNA: TGTGCCAGCAGCTCGGCCGGGTGGGACTATGGCTACACCTTC.

The J gene is TRBJ1-3, the V gene TRBV6-6; 9 bases are shared with TRBD1. The trim removed 5 bases at V and 4 bases at J, leaving 6 bases unmatched. CDR3 length: 15 residues. Germline CDR1 and CDR2: MNHNY and SVGAGI (reference sequence). The CDR3 DNA is TGTGCCAGCAGTCCCGGGACAGGGTACGGAAACACCATATATTTT. Its protein is CASSPGTGYGNTIYF.

V is TRBV7-9 and J is TRBJ2-4, with a possible D match to TRBD2 (5 bases). V lost 1 base to trimming and J lost 7 bases, with 14 bases between them. The CDR3 totals 15 residues. In germline, CDR1 is SEHNR, CDR2 FQNEAQ (reference sequence). CDR3 nucleotide sequence: TGTGCCAGCAGCTTAGTCAGGACTGGAGATAACATTCAGTACTTC. It translates to CASSLVRTGDNIQYF.

The chain joins TRBV11-2 to TRBJ1-1; D unresolved. CDR3 length: 14 residues. The V gene lost 1 base and the J gene lost 6 bases, with 12 bases spanning the gap. Germline assignment: CDR1 SGHAT and CDR2 FQNNGV. The CDR3 DNA sequence: TGTGCCAGCAGCTTAGGCGGGGTAGTATCTGAAGCTTTCTTT. Protein sequence: CASSLGGVVSEAFF.

The V call is TRBV20-1, the J call TRBJ2-7; 7 bases agree with TRBD1. CDR1 and CDR2 from the germline V gene are DFQATT and SNEGSKA (reference sequence). J was trimmed by 0 bases and V by 3 bases; bases with no gene match: 8. This CDR3 comprises 15 residues. The CDR3 reads CSASAGTASSYEQYF. The DNA for the CDR3 is TGCAGTGCTAGTGCCGGGACAGCGAGCTCCTACGAGCAGTACTTC.